The T cell receptor beta chain described here comes from a study of blood T cell repertoires in COVID-19. Germline CDR1 is SGHVS and CDR2 is FNYEAQ. The CDR3 runs 14 residues. The junction had 7 bases not matched to a gene; V was cut back by 5 bases and J by 6 bases. TCRdb's copy holds only in-frame clones and misses some; the assay was immunoSEQ multiplex PCR. The table includes about 200,000 clones, about 88% detected once. The sample taken for sequencing was peripheral blood. This TCR came from a woman aged 50 to 60 with COVID-19, enrolled during active disease. The chain carries TRBV7-6 and TRBJ2-3; 8 bases are shared with TRBD1. The CDR3: CASSTRTGLDTQYF. The DNA of the CDR3 is TGTGCCAGCAGCACCAGGACAGGGTTGGATACGCAGTATTTT.